A single T cell receptor beta chain is shown here with its context. Its specificity is unknown. The investigators sampled blood at baseline, at cycle 4 day 1, and at cycle 7 day 1. Sequencing used immunoSEQ multiplex PCR; TCRdb keeps in-frame clones, though not all of them. The sample has 70,000 to 95,000 clones, about 91% seen once. The ends were cut back, 5 bases at V and 2 bases at J, with 14 bases in the middle. This CDR3 contains 15 residues. Germline V lookup: CDR1 MNHNY, CDR2 SVGAGI (reference sequence). The sample originates from a study of OX40 agonist ivuxolimab in advanced cancers. Overall study: People in dose escalation had one of these cancers: hepatocellular carcinoma, melanoma, renal cell or head and neck cancer.

Findings and limits, study-wide: Nonresponders included some who also had low normalized T-cell clonal expansion.

This receptor was obtained from an adult with an advanced solid tumor such as melanoma, head and neck, liver or kidney cancer. The chain uses TRBV6-6 and TRBJ2-3; weak D call: TRBD2 (5 bases). The sequencing here drew on CD4+ or CD8+ T cells sorted from blood, taken in a trial of the OX40 agonist ivuxolimab. Here the CDR3 reads CASSPPQRYTDTQYF. The DNA of the CDR3 is TGTGCCAGCAGTCCTCCCCAGCGGTACACAGATACGCAGTATTTT.